Below, 11 T cell receptor beta chains from the same sample are listed, as sequenced in a study of T cells in pancreatic ductal adenocarcinoma. Surgery without prior neoadjuvant therapy was the treatment of the selected pancreatic ductal adenocarcinoma patients. TCRdb's table, derived via immunoSEQ multiplex PCR, lists solely in-frame clones and lacks some. The sample lists about 12,000 clones, roughly 90% occurring once. Sequencing input: PBMCs. The receptors shown here come from a human donor with pancreatic ductal adenocarcinoma.

The chain couples TRBV15 to TRBJ1-1, with D unresolved. CDR3 length: 12 residues. Trimming left V 2 bases short and J 7 bases short, with 8 bases between. CDR1 and CDR2 (germline): LNHNV, YYDKDF (reference sequence). The CDR3 nucleotides read TGTGCCACCAGCAGAACGGACCTTGAAGCTTTCTTT. Encoded protein: CATSRTDLEAFF. The full variable domain, its missing parts supplied by reference TRBV15 and TRBJ1-1, is DAMVIQNPRYQVTQFGKPVTLSCSQTLNHNVMYWYQQKSSQAPKLLFHYYDKDFNNEADTPDNFQSRRPNTSFCFLDIRSPGLGDTAMYLCATSRTDLEAFFGQGTRLTVV.

The chain has TRBV27 and TRBJ1-6; tentative D call: TRBD1 (5 bases). Germline lookup yields CDR1 MNHEY and CDR2 SMNVEV (reference sequence). The length of the CDR3 is 15 residues. V was trimmed by 6 bases and J by 13 bases, leaving 22 bases between them. The CDR3 region is CASRKLQEPDSPLHF. CDR3 in DNA: TGTGCCAGCAGGAAACTACAGGAGCCGGATAGTCCCCTCCACTTT.

The rearrangement joins TRBV30 to TRBJ2-2; D assignment may be TRBD1 or TRBD2 (5 bases each). The V end lost 2 bases, the J end lost 6 bases, and 16 bases lay between the germline ends. Per the germline V gene, CDR1 is GTSNPN and CDR2 is SVGIG (reference sequence). This CDR3 is built from 15 residues. The CDR3 DNA reads as TGTGCCTGGAGTCTTGGGACCAGTGGGGCCGGGGAGCTGTTTTTT. This translates into CAWSLGTSGAGELFF.

The chain carries TRBV2 and TRBJ2-2; 7 bases agree with TRBD2. V lost 9 bases, J lost 5 bases, and 6 bases stayed unmatched. The CDR3 is 13 amino acids. CDR1 is SNHLY, CDR2 FYNNEI, per germline. The CDR3 nucleotides are TGTGCCAGTCGGGGGGTTGAGACCGGGGAGCTGTTTTTT. It is translated as CASRGVETGELFF.

The chain links TRBV7-4 to TRBJ1-4; unclear D gene. CDR3 size: 15 residues. CDR1 SGHVT and CDR2 SQSDAQ come from the germline V gene. Trimming cost V 2 bases and J 3 bases, with 10 bases left between them. CDR3 protein: CASSLWQAPNEKLFF. CDR3 in DNA: TGTGCCAGCAGCTTATGGCAGGCACCTAATGAAAAACTGTTTTTT.

Only one count was recorded for this clone. The chain combines TRBV20-1 with TRBJ1-1; 11 nucleotides agree with TRBD1. CDR1 is DFQATT, CDR2 SNEGSKA, per germline (reference sequence). This CDR3 has 11 residues. Losses at the gene ends were 5 bases for V and 8 bases for J; bases not matched to a gene: 1. The CDR3 loop reads CSAGQGAEAFF. In DNA form, the CDR3 reads TGCAGTGCTGGACAGGGGGCGGAAGCTTTCTTT.

The chain couples TRBV9 to TRBJ2-3; 12 nucleotides line up with TRBD2. Germline CDR1 reads SGDLS; CDR2 reads YYNGEE. This CDR3 has 16 residues. Trimming at V came to 4 bases and at J to 1 base, leaving 4 bases not matched to a gene. CDR3 residues: CASSPRLAGGTDTQYF. The CDR3 DNA follows: TGTGCCAGCAGCCCCCGACTAGCGGGGGGCACAGATACGCAGTATTTT. Together with reference TRBV9 and TRBJ2-3, the CDR3 gives the full variable domain: DSGVTQTPKHLITATGQRVTLRCSPRSGDLSVYWYQQSLDQGLQFLIQYYNGEERAKGNILERFSAQQFPDLHSELNLSSLELGDSALYFCASSPRLAGGTDTQYFGPGTRLTVL.

This sequence joins TRBV5-4 and TRBJ2-7; 8 nucleotides agree with TRBD1. From germline, CDR1 is SGHNT and CDR2 YYREEE (reference sequence). The CDR3 is 14 residues long. V shed 4 bases and J 1 base; nucleotides not matched to a gene: 4. The CDR3 DNA sequence: TGTGCCAGCAGCCCGCAGGGGGCTTCCTACGAGCAGTACTTC. This translates into CASSPQGASYEQYF. The whole variable domain, remainder taken from reference TRBV5-4 and TRBJ2-7, is ETGVTQSPTHLIKTRGQQVTLRCSSQSGHNTVSWYQQALGQGPQFIFQYYREEENGRGNFPPRFSGLQFPNYSSELNVNALELDDSALYLCASSPQGASYEQYFGPGTRLTVT.

The chain carries TRBV5-5 and TRBJ1-4; perhaps TRBD1 as D (5 bases). CDR1 and CDR2 from the germline V gene are SGHKS and YYEKEE (reference sequence). V was trimmed by 4 bases and J by 7 bases, leaving 11 bases between them. The CDR3 sequence is 13 residues long. The CDR3 sequence is CASSATGVEKLFF. CDR3 nucleotide sequence: TGTGCCAGCAGCGCGACGGGGGTTGAAAAACTGTTTTTT.

The chain has TRBV7-3 and TRBJ2-1; D gene uncertain. Germline V gene lookup returns CDR1 SGHTA and CDR2 FQGTGA. Between the trimmed V and J ends, which lost 5 bases and 13 bases, there was a span of 12 bases. CDR3 length: 11 residues. The CDR3 DNA sequence: TGTGCCAGCAGCCTAGGTAGCCGTCAGTTCTTC. Residues: CASSLGSRQFF.

The chain recombines TRBV7-2 with TRBJ2-7; D is unresolved. The length of the CDR3 is 14 residues. CDR1 and CDR2 (germline): SGHTA, FQGNSA. V lost 5 bases and J lost 0, with 11 bases in between. The CDR3 protein is CASSQSFSSYEQYF. In DNA form, the CDR3 reads TGTGCCAGCAGCCAAAGTTTTAGCTCCTACGAGCAGTACTTC.